This TCR beta chain was identified during a study of blood T cell repertoires in COVID-19. Whole-study context: Material from acute and convalescent COVID-19 was sourced from the United States, Italy and Spain.

This CDR3 is built from 17 residues. The junction had 13 bases not matched to a gene; V was cut back by 3 bases and J by 7 bases. CDR1 GTSNPN and CDR2 SVGIG come from the germline V gene (reference sequence). Residents of about two dozen US areas, aged about 18 to 95 years, made up the participants. All recovered Cohort 3 donors got two negative PCRs, got clearance, or saw symptom resolution. Using immunoSEQ multiplex PCR, the repertoire was profiled, and TCRdb retains in-frame clones only, with some absent. The table has a few hundred thousand clones, just over 85% seen once. The rearrangement uses TRBV30 and TRBJ1-6; 9 bases are a match to TRBD1. This receptor was obtained from a woman aged 18-35 years who had recovered from COVID-19. Sequences were obtained from PBMCs or T cells enriched from blood (not recorded which). The CDR3 loop reads CAWSVPWTGEKNSPLHF. The CDR3 bases are TGTGCCTGGAGCGTACCGTGGACAGGGGAGAAGAATTCACCCCTCCACTTT.